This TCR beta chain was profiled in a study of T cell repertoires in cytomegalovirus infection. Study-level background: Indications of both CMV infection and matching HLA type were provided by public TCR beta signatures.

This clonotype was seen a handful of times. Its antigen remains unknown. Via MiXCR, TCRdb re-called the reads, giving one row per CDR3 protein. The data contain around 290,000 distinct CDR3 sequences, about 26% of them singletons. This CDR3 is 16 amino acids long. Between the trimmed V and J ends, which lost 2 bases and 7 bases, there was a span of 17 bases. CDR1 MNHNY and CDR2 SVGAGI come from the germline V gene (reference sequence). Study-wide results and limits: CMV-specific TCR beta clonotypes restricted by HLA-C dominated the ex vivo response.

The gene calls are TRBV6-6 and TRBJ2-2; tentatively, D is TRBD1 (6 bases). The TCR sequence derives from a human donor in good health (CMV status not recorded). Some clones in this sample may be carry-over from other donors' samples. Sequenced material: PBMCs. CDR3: CASSYKGTHEGGELFF. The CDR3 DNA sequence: TGTGCCAGCAGTTACAAAGGGACACATGAGGGCGGGGAGCTGTTTTTT.